This paragraph reports one T cell receptor beta chain. Its binding antigen is unknown. No base qualities exist here, and no much larger clone lies one base off it. The CDR3 regions of human TCRbeta chains were analyzed by immunosequencing. Per the original workflow: Repertoire TCRs were checked for matches against a reference library of SARS-CoV-2-specific TCRs that had been generated using the MIRA antigen-specificity platform. Breadth was defined as the fraction of unique TCRs that were SARS-CoV-2-associated, and depth was defined as the fraction of total T cells that were SARS-CoV-2-associated. Using the MIRA data, each spike-specific TCR was assigned both to the spike region to which the TCR was reactive and to a CD4 or CD8 class. Log10-transformed breadth and depth values were compared by one-way ANOVA with Sidak's multiple comparisons tests. Sourced from immuneACCESS, this table was stored by TCRdb with only in-frame sequences that have V and J called. A share of the clones is absent; for the studies checked, an unresolved V gene accounts for under half, and the remainder has no known explanation. Clonal size and the V and J genes are those of that table, whereas D and trimming came from the DNA. This sample lists 170,000 or so clones; approximately 92% were detected once. The top ten hold more than 0.85% of the sample.

The record originates from a study of T cell responses to AZD1222 COVID-19 vaccine (dated by TCRdb to the early 2020s). Regarding the study in general: TCR sequencing was performed for about 240 trial participants, of whom around 200 were given two doses of AZD1222 and roughly 25 were given two doses of MenACWY control vaccine. Enrollment into the trials was organized by age into subgroups of 18-55, 56-69 and 70-plus years, and those subgroups contained approximately 150, 30 and 60 TCR-sequenced participants, respectively.

Beyond this particular receptor, the publication reports: Conclusions about previously exposed vaccinees are limited because only a handful of AZD1222 recipients were SARS-CoV-2 seropositive at baseline. After two AZD1222 doses, spike-specific TCR breadth and depth were significantly higher than at day 0 and than in MenACWY recipients. Nearly half of unique spike-specific TCRs reportedly recognized epitopes outside regions mutated in the B.1.351 and B.1.1.7 variants. Most participants were white British and females outnumbered males, and the authors suggested that clonal diversity may have been underestimated. The 56-69-year group was small, and its depth increase did not reach significance, likely because of low power. CD4 TCRs associated with the vaccine covered the entire spike protein, and the dominant responses were in regions 160-218 and 743-854. Because no day 14 peak-response samples were available, repertoires were characterized only after the peak T cell response.

CDR1 and CDR2 are drawn from the germline V gene: MDHEN, SYDVKM. The cysteine opens and the phenylalanine closes a CDR3 of 16 amino acids. The retained sequence is limited to the CDR3, 48 bases, with the frame set at the first base. V has 4 bases trimmed and J has 6 bases trimmed; junction bases matching no gene number 5. The time point tag for this specimen amounts to: about 28 days (+/-7) after the second vaccine dose. Read against the paper, the sample's treatment or condition label means: meningococcal conjugate vaccine given as trial control. The vaccinee samples were drawn from two UK trials, COV001 and COV002, one of which was a single-blind randomized controlled phase 2/3 trial testing AZD1222 (ChAdOx1 nCoV-19) in healthy adults. For TCRbeta chain sequencing, PBMC samples from trial participants were taken at day 0 and at day 28 after the second dose.

The source material was peripheral blood, sampled 28 days after the second dose of the MenACWY control vaccine. Recombination joined TRBV28 with TRBJ1-6, with 11 bases matching TRBD1. The clonotype originates from an adult who received the MenACWY meningococcal vaccine as a control. The nucleotide sequence reads TGTGCCAGCAGTTCCGGACAGGGGGCCTCTAATTCACCCCTCCACTTT. Translated, this is CASSSGQGASNSPLHF.